This is a list of T cell receptor beta chains from one sample in a study of response to subunit inactivated influenza vaccine. TCRdb re-called the RT-PCR reads with MiXCR, one entry per CDR3 protein. The repertoire holds fewer than 550,000 distinct CDR3 sequences, with approximately 24% as singletons. Sequenced material: CD4+ T cells sorted from PBMCs, taken 5 to 6 days after vaccination. The receptors stem from a man aged 50-60 years who received an inactivated influenza vaccine. The CDR3 runs from the conserved cysteine through the conserved F or W. A D gene is named only where the DNA matches it firmly. Part of the rows lack a size; the others show once, few, many or a class for expanded clones.

d_gene: TRBD1
v_gene: TRBV20-1
abundance: few
j_gene: TRBJ2-7
CDR3nt: TGCAGTATTTCCGGTGGCTATGAGGGGGCAAACGAGCAGTACTTC
CDR3aa: CSISGGYEGANEQYF

d_gene: NA
v_gene: TRBV6-2/TRBV6-3
abundance: NA
j_gene: TRBJ1-1
CDR3nt: TGTGCCAGCAGTTACTCGATCGGGGGTTACGGCACTGAAGCTTTCTTT
CDR3aa: CASSYSIGGYGTEAFF

d_gene: TRBD2
v_gene: TRBV5-1
abundance: NA
j_gene: TRBJ2-7
CDR3nt: TGCGCCAGCAGCTTAACAGCGGGAGGGCCCAGCGAGCAGTACTTC
CDR3aa: CASSLTAGGPSEQYF

d_gene: NA
v_gene: TRBV28
abundance: few
j_gene: TRBJ2-7
CDR3nt: TGTGCCAGCCAGGGCGGTACCTACGAGCAGTACTTC
CDR3aa: CASQGGTYEQYF

d_gene: NA
v_gene: TRBV15
abundance: NA
j_gene: TRBJ2-5
CDR3nt: TGTGCCACCAGCAGACACAGGGAAGAGACCCAGTACTTC
CDR3aa: CATSRHREETQYF

d_gene: NA
v_gene: TRBV10-3
abundance: NA
j_gene: TRBJ2-1
CDR3nt: TGTGCCATCAGTGAGTCGGGGGGACCGGGGAATGAGCAGTTCTTC
CDR3aa: CAISESGGPGNEQFF

d_gene: NA
v_gene: TRBV11-3
abundance: many
j_gene: TRBJ2-7
CDR3nt: TGTGCCAGCCACAGCTTGCGGAGCAGGGTTCATGGAGAGCAGTACTTC
CDR3aa: CASHSLRSRVHGEQYF

d_gene: TRBD1
v_gene: TRBV12-3/TRBV12-4
abundance: few
j_gene: TRBJ1-5
CDR3nt: TGTGCCAGCAGGGGACAGGGGGCCAGCAATCAGCCCCAGCATTTT
CDR3aa: CASRGQGASNQPQHF

d_gene: NA
v_gene: TRBV6-6
abundance: once
j_gene: TRBJ2-5
CDR3nt: TGTGCCAGCTGTTCACCCTATCAAGAGACCCAGTACTTC
CDR3aa: CASCSPYQETQYF

d_gene: TRBD1
v_gene: TRBV3-1
abundance: few
j_gene: TRBJ2-7
CDR3nt: TGTGCCAGCAGCCAATTTAGGGGGACAGGGGGTTACGAGCAGTACTTC
CDR3aa: CASSQFRGTGGYEQYF

d_gene: NA
v_gene: TRBV28
abundance: NA
j_gene: TRBJ2-5
CDR3nt: TGTGCCACCACTAACTTCCAGGGCCAAGAGACCCAGTACTTC
CDR3aa: CATTNFQGQETQYF

d_gene: TRBD2
v_gene: TRBV7-2
abundance: NA
j_gene: TRBJ2-3
CDR3nt: TGTGCCAGCAGCTCCCGGACTAGCGGCACAGATACGCAGTATTTT
CDR3aa: CASSSRTSGTDTQYF

d_gene: NA
v_gene: TRBV30
abundance: few
j_gene: TRBJ2-3
CDR3nt: TGTGCCTGGAGTACAGGGGAGGCAGATACGCAGTATTTT
CDR3aa: CAWSTGEADTQYF

d_gene: NA
v_gene: TRBV12-3/TRBV12-4
abundance: NA
j_gene: TRBJ2-1
CDR3nt: TGTGCCAGCAGTTTAGACGGCGCTTCCTACAATGAGCAGTTCTTC
CDR3aa: CASSLDGASYNEQFF

d_gene: NA
v_gene: TRBV4-1
abundance: few
j_gene: TRBJ2-7
CDR3nt: TGCGCCAGCAGCCATCAAATCAGGGGCAATTACGAGCAGTACTTC
CDR3aa: CASSHQIRGNYEQYF

d_gene: NA
v_gene: TRBV20-1
abundance: NA
j_gene: TRBJ1-4
CDR3nt: TGCAGTGCTCGAAAGACAACTAATGAAAAACTGTTTTTT
CDR3aa: CSARKTTNEKLFF